This is a list of T cell receptor beta chains from one sample in a study of OX40 agonist ivuxolimab in advanced cancers. Assay: immunoSEQ multiplex PCR; the TCRdb copy retains only in-frame clones and omits some. Of around 40,000 clones in the sample, 80% were seen once. Sample: CD4+ or CD8+ T cells sorted from blood, taken in a trial of the OX40 agonist ivuxolimab. The source is an adult with an advanced solid tumor such as melanoma, head and neck, liver or kidney cancer. Each CDR3 is given with its conserved first and last residue. D genes are given only for firm matches. Some rows mark clone size as missing; the rest say once, few, many or name a class of expanded clone.

clone size	V gene	J gene	D gene	CDR3 DNA	CDR3 protein
NA	TRBV5-8	TRBJ1-2	NA	TGTGCCAGCAGCTTGGGACAGGTTTTGGGTCGCTACACCTTC	CASSLGQVLGRYTF
once	TRBV18	TRBJ1-5	NA	TGTGCCAGCTCACCACAGGGAGAGGTTCAGCCCCAGCATTTT	CASSPQGEVQPQHF
NA	TRBV5-1	TRBJ1-1	NA	TGCGCCAGCAGCTGGAACAGAAACACTGAAGCTTTCTTT	CASSWNRNTEAFF
NA	TRBV6-6	TRBJ1-4	NA	TGTGCCAGCAGTTACGGGCAGGGAAATGAAAAACTGTTTTTT	CASSYGQGNEKLFF
NA	TRBV7-9	TRBJ2-3	NA	TGTGCCAGCAGCTTGGGGAATACGCAGTATTTT	CASSLGNTQYF
NA	TRBV5-1	TRBJ1-2	TRBD1	TGCGCCAGCGCCCCGGAGGGACAGGGCTATGGCTACACCTTC	CASAPEGQGYGYTF
NA	TRBV7-8	TRBJ2-7	NA	TGTGCCAGCAGCTCACCCCCTAGTGAGCAGTACTTC	CASSSPPSEQYF
NA	TRBV11-2	TRBJ2-7	TRBD1	TGTGCCAGCAGATACGGACAGGGGGCCGGCGAGCAGTACTTC	CASRYGQGAGEQYF
NA	TRBV29-1	TRBJ1-3	NA	TGCAGCGTCGGAGGGGCTGGAAACACCATATATTTT	CSVGGAGNTIYF
once	TRBV7-2	TRBJ2-7	TRBD1	TGTGCCAGCAGCCCTCGACAGGGCGAGAATTACGAGCAGTACTTC	CASSPRQGENYEQYF
NA	TRBV7-2	TRBJ2-7	NA	TGTGCCAGCAGCTTAGCGGGGCAGCCCTCCTACGAGCAGTACTTC	CASSLAGQPSYEQYF